The TCR beta chain under discussion was sequenced for a study of T-cell reconstitution after alpha-beta-depleted transplantation in children. This clonotype was detected ten times or more. Unique molecular identifiers were incorporated during preparation of the TCRbeta library. In TCRdb, the PCR reads were re-called with MiXCR into one record per CDR3 protein. The sample includes approximately 520,000 distinct CDR3 sequences, approximately 32% of them seen just once. Specimen: PBMCs from the stem cell graft donor, collected from the stem cell graft. The sequence derives from a human donor who donated a stem cell graft to a child with aplastic anemia.

CDR3 protein: CASSPRPGTEERNYEQYF. Written as DNA, the CDR3 is TGTGCCAGCAGCCCGCGCCCCGGGACAGAGGAACGAAACTACGAGCAGTACTTC. The V and J genes are TRBV11-2 and TRBJ2-7, with 7 bases fitting TRBD1. The CDR3 is 18 amino acids. With 5 bases clipped from V and 3 bases from J, the junction kept 19 bases outside the gene matches. CDR1 and CDR2 from the germline V gene are SGHAT and FQNNGV.